The 25 T cell receptor beta chains below all came from one sample that was sequenced in a study of identical twins. TCRdb used MiXCR to reprocess the 5' RACE reads, holding one entry per CDR3 protein. The sample records 1.5 million to 2 million distinct CDR3 sequences, about 31% being singletons. Sequencing input: cord blood. These receptors all come from a newborn girl in good health.

The genes are TRBV7-8 and TRBJ1-4; the D gene is possibly TRBD1 (5 bases). CDR3 size: 15 residues. The germline V gene has CDR1 SGHVS and CDR2 FQNEAQ. V shed 6 bases and J shed 3 bases, with 14 bases lying between them. CDR3 nucleotides: TGTGCCAGCAGTCTCCTAGGGGCAGCTAATGAAAAACTGTTTTTT. Encoded protein: CASSLLGAANEKLFF.

This clonotype has just a few counts. This rearrangement joins TRBV5-1 to TRBJ2-3; no clear D gene. In germline, CDR1 is SGHRS, CDR2 YFSETQ. The CDR3 is 16 amino acids. V shed 0 bases and J shed 4 bases, with 15 bases lying between them. The CDR3 sequence: CASSLGVAHQADTQYF. CDR3 coding DNA: TGCGCCAGCAGCTTGGGGGTGGCCCACCAGGCAGATACGCAGTATTTT.

This clonotype was seen ten or more times. The CDR3 reads CSVEDPGQGNYGYTF. The CDR3 DNA follows: TGCAGCGTTGAAGATCCGGGACAGGGGAACTATGGCTACACCTTC. The chain couples TRBV29-1 to TRBJ1-2, with TRBD1 identical over 10 bases. CDR1 and CDR2 (germline): SQVTM, ANQGSEA. CDR3 size: 15 residues. V shed 0 bases, J shed 2 bases, and the junction held 3 bases outside the gene matches.

CDR3 coding DNA: TGTGCCAGCAGTTACCCTAGCGTCCCCTACGAGCAGTACTTC. This gives the protein CASSYPSVPYEQYF. V gene TRBV6-2 or TRBV6-3 combines with J gene TRBJ2-7; D might be TRBD2 (6 bases). Trimming took 2 bases from V and 2 from J, leaving 10 bases between them. The germline V gene has CDR1 MNHEY and CDR2 SVGEGT. CDR3 length: 14 residues.

This clonotype came up once. The genes are TRBV7-2 and TRBJ2-3, with 12 bases that match TRBD2. J was trimmed by 0 bases and V by 2 bases; bases with no gene match: 3. CDR3 length equals 17 residues. The germline CDR1 and CDR2 sequences are SGHTA and FQGNSA. The CDR3: CASSLLAGGWSTDTQYF. CDR3 bases: TGTGCCAGCAGCTTACTAGCGGGAGGGTGGAGCACAGATACGCAGTATTTT.

The V call is TRBV20-1, the J call TRBJ1-2; 7 bases are a match to TRBD1. The CDR3 has 14 residues. Germline V CDR1 and CDR2: DFQATT, SNEGSKA (reference sequence). With 0 bases clipped from V and 4 bases from J, the junction kept 5 bases outside the gene matches. CDR3 protein: CSARDYSGGYGYTF. As DNA, the CDR3 is TGCAGTGCTAGAGATTATTCAGGGGGCTATGGCTACACCTTC.

This clonotype was seen only a few times. The V gene is TRBV12-3 or TRBV12-4, the J gene TRBJ1-1, with 9 bases matching TRBD1. The ends lost 6 bases at V and 7 bases at J; junction bases unmatched: 18. This CDR3 region has 17 residues. In DNA, the CDR3 is TGTGCCAGCAGCTCCGAGTCCGCGGACAGGGGAAGCCTTGAAGCTTTCTTT. The encoded protein is CASSSESADRGSLEAFF.

Notes on this clonotype: A much larger clone differs by one base, so this may be a read error. The V and J genes are TRBV20-1 and TRBJ2-5, with 12 positions matching TRBD1. The CDR3 sequence is 12 residues long. The germline V gene has CDR1 DFQATT and CDR2 SNEGSKA (reference sequence). V lost 6 bases to trimming and J lost 13 bases; unmatched junction nucleotides: 9. The CDR3 DNA reads as TGCAGTGCCGGGACAGGGGGCTACGAGCGGTACTTC. Its protein product is CSAGTGGYERYF.

This clonotype was observed a few times. This chain uses TRBV7-9 with TRBJ1-5; TRBD1 matches at 7 bases. This CDR3 comprises 15 residues. The J segment lost 0 bases and the V segment lost 4 bases, leaving 3 bases of the junction unmatched. CDR1 is SEHNR and CDR2 is FQNEAQ in the germline V gene (reference sequence). The CDR3 region has the DNA TGTGCCAGCAGCTCCGGGGACAGTAGCAATCAGCCCCAGCATTTT. Translation gives CASSSGDSSNQPQHF.

This clonotype came up a few times. The chain joins TRBV9 to TRBJ2-1; TRBD2 is a possible D gene (6 bases). Trimming cost V 0 bases and J 3 bases, with 10 bases left between them. This CDR3 spans 15 amino acids. Germline-derived CDR1 and CDR2 are SGDLS and YYNGEE. CDR3 in DNA: TGTGCCAGCAGCGTAGCGGGAGCAGGCTACAATGAGCAGTTCTTC. Residues: CASSVAGAGYNEQFF.

This clonotype was seen many times. J is TRBJ2-1 and V is TRBV20-1; D is unclear. Trimming left V 2 bases short and J 0 bases short, with 2 bases between. The CDR3 covers 12 residues. Germline CDR1 is DFQATT and CDR2 is SNEGSKA (reference sequence). This CDR3 reads CSARLSYNEQFF. The CDR3 region has the DNA TGCAGTGCTAGACTCTCCTACAATGAGCAGTTCTTC.

The DNA for the CDR3 is TGTGCCAGCAGTTACTCGAGGGTACACTATGGCTACACCTTC. Residues: CASSYSRVHYGYTF. This sequence joins TRBV6-5 and TRBJ1-2, with D uncertain. The V gene lost 0 bases and the J gene lost 3 bases, with 8 bases spanning the gap. This CDR3 is built from 14 residues. Per the germline V gene, CDR1 is MNHEY and CDR2 is SVGAGI.

This chain connects TRBV20-1 to TRBJ2-5; the D gene is possibly TRBD2 (5 bases). Trimming removed 3 bases from V and 2 bases from J, with 13 bases in between. This CDR3 has 14 residues. CDR1 is DFQATT, CDR2 SNEGSKA, per germline (reference sequence). The CDR3 sequence is CSARRVTPQETQYF. The CDR3 region has the DNA TGCAGTGCTAGGAGGGTGACCCCACAAGAGACCCAGTACTTC.

This chain links TRBV15 with TRBJ1-2; D perhaps matches TRBD1 (5 bases). The V gene's germline CDR1 is LNHNV and CDR2 YYDKDF (reference sequence). This CDR3 is built from 15 residues. V shed 1 base and J shed 0 bases, with 9 bases lying between them. CDR3 nucleotide sequence: TGTGCCACCAGCAGAGGCCGGGACCCTAACTATGGCTACACCTTC. This translates into CATSRGRDPNYGYTF.

This clonotype was found many times. This chain joins TRBV3-1 and TRBJ2-5, with D hard to call. This CDR3 comprises 12 residues. V lost 1 base, J lost 5 bases, and 5 bases lay in between. Germline loops: CDR1 LGHDT, CDR2 YNNKEL (reference sequence). This CDR3 reads CASSQVLETQYF. DNA for the CDR3: TGTGCCAGCAGCCAAGTTTTGGAGACCCAGTACTTC.

J is TRBJ2-7 and V is TRBV4-1; 11 bases fit TRBD2. V gave up 3 bases and J gave up 1 base; unmatched junction bases: 8. CDR1 and CDR2 (germline): MGHRA, YSYEKL. CDR3 length equals 17 residues. CDR3 sequence reads: CASSHPSGGTYSYEQYF. The CDR3 nucleotides are TGCGCCAGCAGCCACCCTAGCGGGGGGACGTATTCCTACGAGCAGTACTTC.

This clonotype appeared a few times. V is TRBV2 and J is TRBJ2-7, with 12 bases lining up with TRBD2. V was pared by 5 bases and J by 10 bases, with 6 bases of the junction left unmatched. From germline, CDR1 is SNHLY and CDR2 FYNNEI. This CDR3 region has 13 residues. In DNA form, the CDR3 reads TGTGCCAGCAGTACCCGACTAGCGGGAGTTCAGTACTTC. Encoded protein: CASSTRLAGVQYF.

The chain couples TRBV19 to TRBJ2-2, with 13 positions matching TRBD2. Germline assignment: CDR1 LNHDA and CDR2 SQIVND (reference sequence). The CDR3 spans 15 residues. Trimming took 4 bases from V and 6 from J; bases not matched to a gene: 2. The CDR3 loop reads CASSNGLAGAGELFF. The CDR3, as DNA: TGTGCCAGTAGTAACGGACTAGCGGGAGCCGGGGAGCTGTTTTTT.

The chain employs TRBV3-1 and TRBJ2-7; D not certain. There are 14 residues in the CDR3. Trimming removed 3 bases from V and 4 bases from J, with 13 bases in between. Germline V gives CDR1 LGHDT, CDR2 YNNKEL (reference sequence). CDR3 coding DNA: TGTGCCAGCAGCCACGCGAGCCTGGTGTACGAGCAGTACTTC. It encodes CASSHASLVYEQYF.

This clonotype was seen more than once but under ten times. J is TRBJ2-5 and V is TRBV27, with 7 bases aligning to TRBD2. The CDR3 runs to 15 residues. Germline V gives CDR1 MNHEY, CDR2 SMNVEV (reference sequence). V lost 2 bases to trimming and J lost 5 bases; unmatched junction nucleotides: 8. The CDR3 spells CASSLRGWGGETQYF. CDR3 nucleotide sequence: TGTGCCAGCAGTTTAAGAGGTTGGGGGGGGGAGACCCAGTACTTC.

This clonotype appeared a single time. The V call is TRBV29-1, the J call TRBJ2-2; no reliable D call. Trimming took 7 bases from V and 7 from J, leaving 10 bases between them. The CDR3 consists of 11 residues. Germline V CDR1 and CDR2: SQVTM, ANQGSEA. CDR3 region: CSAHTGGELFF. In nucleotides, the CDR3 is TGCAGCGCCCACACGGGCGGGGAGCTGTTTTTT.

This chain links TRBV4-1 with TRBJ2-4, with D perhaps given as TRBD1 or TRBD2 (6 bases each). There are 17 residues in the CDR3. Germline CDR1 MGHRA, CDR2 YSYEKL. V lost 2 bases and J 1 base, leaving 15 bases between the germline ends. CDR3 nucleotides: TGCGCCAGCAGCCAACCTAGGACGGGGGCTGCCAAAAACATTCAGTACTTC. Translated, it gives CASSQPRTGAAKNIQYF.

This clonotype was found a few times. The J gene is TRBJ1-4, the V gene TRBV2; a weak D match, TRBD1 (6 bases). V was trimmed by 6 bases and J by 0 bases, leaving 11 bases between them. The CDR3 has 15 residues. Germline loops: CDR1 SNHLY, CDR2 FYNNEI. CDR3 nucleotides: TGTGCCAGCAGCGGGAGACAGGCAACTAATGAAAAACTGTTTTTT. Residues: CASSGRQATNEKLFF.

A few counts support this clonotype. The chain links TRBV20-1 to TRBJ2-7; the D gene is possibly TRBD2 (6 bases). The CDR3 totals 13 residues. Trimming cost V 3 bases and J 5 bases, with 14 bases left between them. In germline, CDR1 is DFQATT, CDR2 SNEGSKA (reference sequence). CDR3 in DNA: TGCAGTGCTAGTGGTCCAGGGAGGAACGAGCAGTACTTC. Residues: CSASGPGRNEQYF.

This clonotype was observed a few times. The rearrangement links TRBV21-1 to TRBJ2-7; the table's D gene call, TRBD1, was not cross checked with the DNA. TRBV21-1 is given as a pseudogene. The CDR3 loop spans 16 amino acids. CDR3 sequence reads: CATIPTGLARSYEQYF. The DNA for the CDR3 is TGTGCCACCATTCCGACAGGGTTGGCAAGGTCCTACGAGCAGTACTTC.